This T cell receptor beta chain was obtained from a study of vaccination and CD4 T cells after COVID-19 (dated by TCRdb to about 2022). Notes on the research overall: Convalescent patients had a positive SARS-CoV-2 result on nasal swab PCR, and of these patients, nine had mild disease and one had severe disease. Overlapping spike peptide pools from SARS-CoV-2 and from the common cold coronaviruses HCoV-NL63, HCoV-OC43 and HCoV-229E were used as culture stimuli. Post-COVID blood samples were collected from convalescent patients a median of approximately 100 days after diagnosis, with a range of roughly 30 to 161 days. Control cultures received a CEFX viral epitope pool as the positive control, an HIV-1 Nef peptide pool as the negative control, or no peptide. Post-vaccine blood samples were obtained a median of approximately 74 days after the second vaccine dose, with a range of roughly 13 to 250 days. In under 13 COVID-19 convalescent patients and a handful of infection-naive healthy vaccine recipients, researchers compared the spike-specific CD4+ TCR repertoire from before mRNA vaccination with the repertoire from after. The convalescent cohort included six males and four females, with two Hispanic individuals, seven Caucasians, two Asians and one multiracial person. Two doses of either the Pfizer-BioNTech BNT162b2 vaccine (n=8) or the Moderna mRNA-1273 vaccine (n=2) were administered to participants. General findings and caveats noted by the study authors: Among convalescent patients, a median roughly 90% of the SARS-CoV-2-reactive clones seen after vaccination appeared only after vaccination, which suggests priming specific to the vaccine. In convalescent patients, nearly all vaccine-specific clones (304 of 307) were found to be mono-reactive for SARS-CoV-2 spike rather than cross-reactive with common cold coronaviruses. The median count of SARS-CoV-2-reactive clonotypes went up from 20 to 25 after infection to 38 after vaccination, although the change was not significant. The number of convalescent patients in the study was relatively small, and the study did not examine early timepoints following natural infection.

The intended sense of this specimen's treatment or condition label: 10-day PBMC culture with coronavirus spike peptide pools or control peptides (ViraFEST assay). The study used the ViraFEST assay, which expanded antigen-specific T cells with peptide pools and then identified expanded clonotypes by TCR sequencing. The positive SARS-CoV-2 PCR tests of the convalescent patients were dated from March to December 2020, before the Alpha, Beta and Delta variants emerged in the United States. Each well held fewer than 2.5 million PBMCs cultured with approximately 10 ug/ml peptide pools in IMDM containing roughly 5% human AB serum and roughly 9 IU/ml IL-2. Half of the culture medium was replaced with fresh IL-2-containing medium on days 3 and 7. After 10 to 11 days of culture, CD4+ T cells were isolated by negative selection with the EasySep CD4+ T cell isolation kit. Ficoll-Paque Plus gradient centrifugation was used to isolate PBMCs from whole blood, and the isolated PBMCs were then either used fresh or cryopreserved at -140C. Culture conditions were generally each tested in triplicate wells.

Based on the germline V gene (reference sequence), the CDR1 and CDR2 sequences are DFQATT and SNEGSKA. From the cysteine through the phenylalanine, the CDR3 covers 14 amino acids. Here the CDR3 DNA is all that survives: 42 bases in frame from base 1. Trimming takes 3 bases from V and 8 bases from J, and the germline ends sit 17 bases apart. In the case of this clonotype: Its binding antigen is unknown. Per-base quality was not reported, and no clone a single base away is much larger than it.

Library preparation was by PCR. DNA from cultured CD4+ T cells underwent TCR sequencing with the Oncomine TCR Beta short-read assay at the Johns Hopkins FTIC core. The QIAamp micro DNA kit was used to extract genomic DNA from the cultured CD4+ T cells. Oncomine TCR Beta libraries from cultured CD4+ T cells were pooled with unique dual indexes and sequenced on an Illumina iSeq 100. On the study's bioinformatics: Non-productive sequences were removed, and CDR3s that did not start with C, did not end with F or W, or were shorter than 7 amino acids were discarded. The MANAFEST web application was used to identify antigen-specific clonotypes by comparing peptide-stimulated wells against reference wells and other culture wells. For a clone to be called positive, the clone needed an FDR below 0.05, an odds ratio above 5, and a productive frequency above 0.1% in at least two of three replicate wells. Clonotypes that were significantly expanded in both SARS-CoV-2 spike wells and at least one common cold coronavirus spike condition were defined as cross-reactive. Levenshtein distances (stringdist) and unrooted phylogenetic trees (ape) in R version 3.6.1 were used to assess CDR3 homology. In-frame beta chains were kept once TCRdb had trimmed the public reads at Q25 with fastp and called clones with MiXCR. Every entry covers one CDR3 protein and lists the most common genes and DNA from its rows. The V and J calls, along with clone size, are taken from TCRdb and not from the paper's own processing. Present in this sample are 9,000 to 15,000 distinct CDR3 sequences, under 80% of which were seen just once. Of the sample, about 13% falls within the top ten clones.

The sequencing input was CD4+ T cells from blood, cultured in vitro. Recombination linked TRBV20-1 to TRBJ2-1; the D gene is possibly TRBD1 or TRBD2, with 5 bases matching each. The clonotype was recovered from a human donor who had recovered from COVID-19. The nucleotides read TGCAGTGCTAGTAGGGTTCGGCAGGGAGATGAGCAGTTCTTC. Its amino acids are CSASRVRQGDEQFF.